The TCR beta chain under discussion was sequenced for a study of cytomegalovirus exposure and HLA in healthy donors. Study-wide results and limits: HLA-A and HLA-B allele assignments for most subjects were reportedly predicted accurately using TCR beta sequences. It was reported that the classifier diagnosed cytomegalovirus status with high specificity and sensitivity in both the original and validation cohorts.

CDR3 size: 14 residues. After removal of 0 bases from V and 4 bases from J, the junction contained 2 bases not matched to a gene. Germline CDR1 reads MNHEY; CDR2 reads SVGAGI. Use of 60 Vbeta and 13 Jbeta primers characterized the PCR. Profiling relied on immunoSEQ multiplex PCR, and the TCRdb table lists in-frame clones only, not all of them. The sample shows about 190,000 clones, and less than 1% sits with its ten largest clones. Details on this clone: The target antigen is unknown.

The source material was PBMCs. The chain employs TRBV6-5 and TRBJ1-2, with 7 bases aligning to TRBD1. This sequence was found in a woman aged 25 to 39 in good health and CMV-seropositive. The CDR3 nucleotides are TGTGCCAGCAGTTACTCGGGACAGATCTATGGCTACACCTTC. Translated: CASSYSGQIYGYTF.